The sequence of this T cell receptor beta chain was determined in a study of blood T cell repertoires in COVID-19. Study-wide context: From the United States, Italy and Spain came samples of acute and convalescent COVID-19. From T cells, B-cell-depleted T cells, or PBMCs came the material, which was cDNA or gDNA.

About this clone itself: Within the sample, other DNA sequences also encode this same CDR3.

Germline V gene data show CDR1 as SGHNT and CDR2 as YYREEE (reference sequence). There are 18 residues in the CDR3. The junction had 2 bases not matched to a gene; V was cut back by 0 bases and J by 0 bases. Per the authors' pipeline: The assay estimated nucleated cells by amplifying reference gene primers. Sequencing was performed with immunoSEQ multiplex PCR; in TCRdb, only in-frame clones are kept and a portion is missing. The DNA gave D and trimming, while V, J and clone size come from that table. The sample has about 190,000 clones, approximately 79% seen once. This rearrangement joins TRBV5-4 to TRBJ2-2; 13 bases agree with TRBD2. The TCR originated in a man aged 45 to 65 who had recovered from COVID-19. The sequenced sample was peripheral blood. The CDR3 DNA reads TGTGCCAGCAGCTTGGGACTAGCGGGAGGCTCGAACACCGGGGAGCTGTTTTTT. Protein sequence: CASSLGLAGGSNTGELFF.